These 6 T cell receptor beta chains originate from one sample sequenced in a study of STAT5B mutations in CD4+ large granular lymphocyte leukemia. Assay used: immunoSEQ multiplex PCR; TCRdb lists only in-frame clones, some missing. The repertoire holds approximately 31,000 clones, with around 67% as singletons. Sequencing input: CD4+ T cells from blood buffy coats. All receptors come from a human donor in good health.

The V and J genes are TRBV10-1 and TRBJ1-1, with D possibly TRBD1 on 6 matching bases. The germline CDR1 and CDR2 sequences are WNHNN and SYGVQD (reference sequence). Trimming took off 4 bases at V and 5 bases at J, with 11 bases between the two ends. This CDR3 has 13 residues. CDR3: CASSASGETEAFF. The CDR3 DNA is TGCGCCAGCAGTGCATCAGGGGAAACTGAAGCTTTCTTT.

V and J are TRBV7-6 and TRBJ2-3, with TRBD1 identical over 11 bases. The CDR3 loop spans 16 amino acids. The V gene's germline CDR1 is SGHVS and CDR2 FNYEAQ. V gave up 4 bases and J gave up 4 bases; unmatched junction bases: 7. The CDR3 region is CASSSGQGARADTQYF. The DNA for the CDR3 is TGTGCCAGCAGCTCAGGACAGGGGGCGCGAGCAGATACGCAGTATTTT.

A single count supports this clone. V is TRBV5-4 and J is TRBJ2-3; 8 bases agree with TRBD2. The J segment lost 2 bases and the V segment lost 5 bases, leaving 7 bases of the junction unmatched. Germline CDR1 and CDR2: SGHNT and YYREEE (reference sequence). The CDR3 spans 15 residues. CDR3 DNA: TGTGCCAGCAGTTCGCGGGGGGCCGTCACAGATACGCAGTATTTT. Translated: CASSSRGAVTDTQYF.

V gene TRBV19 combines with J gene TRBJ1-5; no definite D call. There are 14 residues in the CDR3. Per the germline V gene, CDR1 is LNHDA and CDR2 is SQIVND (reference sequence). V dropped 3 bases and J dropped 6 bases, with 12 bases sitting between them. CDR3 loop: CASSMGGTSQPQHF. CDR3 nucleotides: TGTGCCAGTAGTATGGGTGGAACCAGTCAGCCCCAGCATTTT. Combining the CDR3 with reference TRBV19 and TRBJ1-5 gives the whole variable domain DGGITQSPKYLFRKEGQNVTLSCEQNLNHDAMYWYRQDPGQGLRLIYYSQIVNDFQKGDIAEGYSVSREKKESFPLTVTSAQKNPTAFYLCASSMGGTSQPQHFGDGTRLSIL.

The CDR3 coding sequence is TGTGCCAGCTCCTTCTCCGAGAGTAATCAGCCCCAGCATTTT. It encodes CASSFSESNQPQHF. The V call is TRBV18, the J call TRBJ1-5; D unresolved. This CDR3 comprises 14 residues. The V gene's germline CDR1 is KGHSH and CDR2 LQKENI. The ends were cut back, 6 bases at V and 4 bases at J, with 13 bases in the middle.

The chain couples TRBV7-8 to TRBJ2-5; the match to TRBD2 covers 11 bases. Germline CDR1 is SGHVS and CDR2 is FQNEAQ. The V and J ends lost 6 bases and 5 bases, in that order; junction bases with no gene match: 8. The CDR3 has 15 amino acids. The CDR3 bases are TGTGCCAGCAGTGCAACGGGACTAGCGGTGGAGACCCAGTACTTC. Translating it yields CASSATGLAVETQYF.